Below, one TCR beta chain is given with its context. The antigen is unknown. TCRdb keeps only in-frame clones here, not all; method: immunoSEQ multiplex PCR. The data show 40,000 to 45,000 clones, 80% to 95% seen once. CDR1 is SEHNR and CDR2 is FQNEAQ in the germline V gene (reference sequence). V was clipped by 4 bases and J by 3 bases; unmatched bases: 13. There are 17 residues in the CDR3. The sample is drawn from a study of resident and recirculating memory T cells in vitiligo. The overall study: Epidermis came from shave biopsies of lesional and nonlesional sites, plus PBMCs.

General study points: Different lesions suggested infiltration by different T cell clones. No unique dominant TCR clone was found in vitiligo lesions.

Stable vitiligo meant no lesion change over the previous 6 months. The gene calls are TRBV7-9 and TRBJ1-2; 8 nucleotides agree with TRBD1. The sequence came from a male donor with vitiligo. Input material: blood. CDR3 sequence reads: CASSSTHPLTGDYGYTF. CDR3 nucleotide sequence: TGTGCCAGCAGCTCGACCCATCCCTTGACAGGGGACTATGGCTACACCTTC.